The 16 T cell receptor beta chains listed next were all sequenced from one sample in a study of cytomegalovirus exposure and HLA in healthy donors. The study ran its PCR with 60 Vbeta and 13 Jbeta primers. TCRdb's copy holds only in-frame clones and misses some; the assay was immunoSEQ multiplex PCR. The record lists approximately 30,000 clones, of which the ten most abundant hold 4.5% to 5%. Source material: PBMCs. The receptors were sampled from a woman between 35 and 50 years old in good health and CMV-seropositive.

DNA for the CDR3: TGTGCCAGCAGACACAGGGTTGGGAACACTGAAGCTTTCTTT. This sequence encodes CASRHRVGNTEAFF. The rearrangement uses TRBV2 and TRBJ1-1; possible D gene TRBD1, 6 bases. Trimming shortened V by 6 bases and J by 1 base, and 12 bases separated the two germline ends. Germline CDR1 is SNHLY and CDR2 is FYNNEI. This CDR3 region has 14 residues.

The V and J genes are TRBV19 and TRBJ2-5; weak D call: TRBD2 (6 bases). Trimming cost V 5 bases and J 7 bases, with 20 bases left between them. The CDR3 covers 15 residues. Looked up from germline, CDR1 is LNHDA and CDR2 is SQIVND (reference sequence). In nucleotides, the CDR3 is TGTGCCAGTAGTCGCGGCGGGGAATTGGATTTGACCCAGTACTTC. It specifies CASSRGGELDLTQYF.

The chain is built from TRBV28 and TRBJ2-1, with TRBD1 identical over 7 bases. Germline values: CDR1 MDHEN, CDR2 SYDVKM. This CDR3 has 16 amino acids. V lost 6 bases and J lost 7; bases outside the gene matches: 15. CDR3 in DNA: TGTGCCAGCAGCCTTAGTGACAGGGTCCTGGGGAATGAGCAGTTCTTC. This gives the protein CASSLSDRVLGNEQFF.

The CDR3 sequence is CASSWGGETQYF. Here the CDR3 DNA reads TGTGCCAGCAGCTGGGGCGGCGAGACCCAGTACTTC. The chain links TRBV7-9 to TRBJ2-5; the D gene is possibly TRBD1 (5 bases). The CDR3 is made up of 12 amino acids. Trimming stripped 4 bases from V and 5 bases from J, with 8 bases between. The germline CDR1 and CDR2 sequences are SEHNR and FQNEAQ (reference sequence).

The genes are TRBV5-1 and TRBJ2-7, with TRBD1 identical over 9 bases. CDR1 SGHRS and CDR2 YFSETQ come from the germline V gene. This CDR3 contains 14 residues. V lost 5 bases, J lost 3 bases, and 6 bases stayed unmatched. The CDR3 loop is CASRAGTGYYEQYF. CDR3 coding DNA: TGCGCCAGCAGGGCCGGGACAGGGTACTACGAGCAGTACTTC.

Concerning this clone: One end of the junction does not line up with germline, which may come from a read error. The chain recombines TRBV10-3 with TRBJ1-1, with 7 nucleotides matching TRBD1. Germline V gene data show CDR1 as ENHRY and CDR2 as SYGVKD. This CDR3 spans 15 amino acids. The CDR3: CAISESQGENTEALF. CDR3 sequence (DNA): TGTGCCATCAGTGAGTCGCAGGGGGAGAACACTGAAGCTCTCTTT.

The V gene is TRBV29-1, the J gene TRBJ2-7; TRBD1 aligns across 11 bases. CDR3 length: 13 residues. Germline CDR1 is SQVTM and CDR2 is ANQGSEA. V was pared by 5 bases and J by 5 bases, with 5 bases of the junction left unmatched. CDR3 DNA: TGCAGCGTTCCCGGGACAGGGGGACACGAGCAGTACTTC. Its protein product is CSVPGTGGHEQYF.

The chain couples TRBV9 to TRBJ2-7, with 8 bases that match TRBD2. Germline loops: CDR1 SGDLS, CDR2 YYNGEE. The V segment lost 0 bases and the J segment 4 bases; nucleotides outside the gene matches: 3. The CDR3 is 14 amino acids. CDR3 nucleotide sequence: TGTGCCAGCAGCGTAGCGGGCGGGGGGTACGAGCAGTACTTC. This sequence encodes CASSVAGGGYEQYF.

This chain joins TRBV7-9 and TRBJ1-2; 7 nucleotides agree with TRBD1. V was pared by 5 bases and J by 0 bases, with 9 bases of the junction left unmatched. The CDR3 spans 16 residues. CDR1 SEHNR and CDR2 FQNEAQ come from the germline V gene (reference sequence). The CDR3 coding sequence is TGTGCCAGCAGCACGACAGGGAATCCCCCTAACTATGGCTACACCTTC. Encoded protein: CASSTTGNPPNYGYTF.

The chain has TRBV11-3 and TRBJ2-3; 8 nucleotides align to TRBD1. Per germline, CDR1 SGHNT and CDR2 YENEEA. The CDR3 consists of 16 residues. V lost 5 bases, J lost 1 base, and 8 bases stayed unmatched. CDR3 sequence (DNA): TGTGCCAGCAGCCCCGCGACAGGGGCGGGCACAGATACGCAGTATTTT. Translation gives CASSPATGAGTDTQYF.

The chain couples TRBV30 to TRBJ1-1; D uncertain. Per the germline V gene, CDR1 is GTSNPN and CDR2 is SVGIG (reference sequence). The CDR3 covers 14 residues. The germline V and J ends were trimmed by 2 bases and 5 bases, with 15 bases remaining between them. The CDR3 loop reads CAWSTGLANTEAFF. DNA of the CDR3: TGTGCCTGGAGTACCGGACTGGCAAATACTGAAGCTTTCTTT.

The J gene is TRBJ2-1, the V gene TRBV28; the match to TRBD2 covers 9 bases. Germline CDR1 and CDR2: MDHEN and SYDVKM. J was trimmed by 4 bases and V by 2 bases; bases with no gene match: 12. The CDR3 loop spans 18 amino acids. Written as DNA, the CDR3 is TGTGCCAGCAGTTTACACGGCGAGCGGGAGGTAGTGTACAATGAGCAGTTCTTC. This translates into CASSLHGEREVVYNEQFF. Filled out from reference TRBV28 and TRBJ2-1, the complete variable domain reads DVKVTQSSRYLVKRTGEKVFLECVQDMDHENMFWYRQDPGLGLRLIYFSYDVKMKEKGDIPEGYSVSREKKERFSLILESASTNQTSMYLCASSLHGEREVVYNEQFFGPGTRLTVL.

This chain links TRBV2 with TRBJ2-1; TRBD2 might be the D (6 bases). Trimming cost V 1 base and J 5 bases, with 12 bases left between them. This CDR3 has 15 residues. Germline V gives CDR1 SNHLY, CDR2 FYNNEI. CDR3 sequence: CASSEGLVQNNEQFF. The CDR3 DNA reads as TGTGCCAGCAGTGAAGGACTAGTCCAAAACAATGAGCAGTTCTTC.

V and J are TRBV18 and TRBJ1-3; D is unresolved. V dropped 3 bases and J dropped 0 bases, with 9 bases sitting between them. The CDR3 covers 15 residues. Per germline, CDR1 KGHSH and CDR2 LQKENI. The CDR3 region has the DNA TGTGCCAGCTCACCTTTAACTGCCTCTGGAAACACCATATATTTT. This codes for CASSPLTASGNTIYF.

The genes are TRBV10-3 and TRBJ1-1; 12 bases match TRBD1. V lost 6 bases and J lost 5; bases outside the gene matches: 7. The CDR3 sequence is 15 residues long. Germline loops: CDR1 ENHRY, CDR2 SYGVKD. The CDR3 nucleotides read TGTGCCATCAGGGGGACAGGGGGCATGAGGACTGAAGCTTTCTTT. Its protein is CAIRGTGGMRTEAFF.

The gene calls are TRBV7-9 and TRBJ2-7; no clear D. The CDR3 consists of 12 residues. V lost 5 bases and J 3 bases, leaving 8 bases between the germline ends. Germline CDR1 reads SEHNR; CDR2 reads FQNEAQ (reference sequence). CDR3 region: CASSIGGYEQYF. In nucleotides, the CDR3 is TGTGCCAGCAGCATAGGCGGCTACGAGCAGTACTTC.